A single T cell receptor beta chain is shown here with its context. The sample originates from a study of blood T cell repertoires in COVID-19. Between the trimmed V and J ends, which lost 5 bases and 0 bases, there was a span of 15 bases. In germline, CDR1 is WSHSY, CDR2 SAAADI. The CDR3 totals 16 residues. Sequencing was performed with immunoSEQ multiplex PCR; in TCRdb, only in-frame clones are kept and a portion is missing. Among about 220,000 clones listed, roughly 84% were seen once. The TCR originated in a woman older than 75 with acute or convalescent COVID-19. The gene calls are TRBV10-2 and TRBJ2-3; no firm D call. The sample was peripheral blood. DNA of the CDR3: TGCGCCAGCAGTCGTCCTATACCTACGAGCACAGATACGCAGTATTTT. Residues: CASSRPIPTSTDTQYF.